Here is one T cell receptor (beta chain) with its context. Its antigen has not been determined. It has no much larger one-base neighbor in the sample; base qualities were not kept. This sample is drawn from a study of blood T cells in healthy people across ages (dated by TCRdb to about 2015). In terms of the full investigation: In model experiments, roughly one uniquely barcoded TCR beta cDNA molecule per two T cells was captured by template switching. The donors were divided into four age groups: young (average approximately 15 years), middle-aged (around 41), aged (about 61) and long-lived (about 80). To track age-related changes in TCR beta repertoire diversity, the study relied on deep sequencing normalized with unique cDNA molecular identifiers. To avoid experimental bias, donors of different ages were distributed randomly across sequencing lanes. Two additional independent replicas of 1 million unique cDNA reads from the same blood draw were analyzed for two donors (one aged 18 to 30 and one aged 80 or older).

Study-level results and caveats: The percentage of naive T cells measured by flow cytometry correlated strongly with observed TCR beta diversity. Compared with the aged group, the long-lived group had more naive CD4+ T cells, fewer expanded clones and increased TCR diversity, a pattern suggesting age selection. Because profiling used bulk unsorted PBMCs, naive and antigen-experienced compartments could not be compared conclusively. As age increased, observed TCR beta diversity per million T cells dropped in a roughly linear way, and a significant reduction was already evident by age around 41. Because donor CMV infection status was unknown, age-related changes in expanded clonotypes were potentially confounded. Estimates of total diversity based on one million sequenced T cells were regarded as lower bounds and as underestimates.

Trimming removed 6 bases from V and 0 bases from J, leaving 15 bases between the germline ends. From the cysteine up to the phenylalanine, the CDR3 has a length of 16 residues. The entry retains the CDR3 DNA only, 48 bases that are in frame from base 1. Receptors were amplified or captured by 5' RACE. The sample was run on an Illumina HiSeq 2500. A second roughly 6 to 12 cycle PCR used a sample-barcoded 5' primer and a J-beta primer mix. Each TCR beta cDNA molecule received a unique molecular identifier from a template-switch 5' adaptor carrying 12 random nucleotides. At least 3 million CDR3-containing paired-end reads were obtained from each sample. First-strand cDNA was synthesized from all RNA with the Mint cDNA synthesis kit, primed by a TRBC-specific oligonucleotide. Following uracil-DNA glycosylase treatment, a first 18-cycle PCR with universal primers M1SS and BC2_uni_R was performed on all cDNA. Regarding the original processing steps: Each sample was normalized by randomly selecting 1 million high-quality reads, each carrying a distinct molecular identifier. Instead of being binned into consensus sequences, reads with shared molecular identifiers were discarded. MiTCR, with a Q25 quality threshold and the strictest error-elimination algorithm, was used for CDR3 identification, clonotype clustering and error correction. A nonparametric unseen species model with Euler transformation was used to estimate a lower bound on total TCR beta diversity. TCRdb handled the public reads itself, with Q25 trimming in fastp and clone calling in MiXCR, and kept productive beta chains. Entries are consolidated by CDR3 protein sequence, retaining the most common genes and DNA. The V and J calls were not made by the authors but by TCRdb's processing. This sample lists 250,000 to 300,000 distinct CDR3 sequences; around 30% were detected once. The ten most abundant clones make up 29% of the sample.

The approximately 39 donors, aged about 6 to 95 years, were systemically healthy Caucasian individuals from Russia. Approximately 9.7 milliliters of peripheral blood were drawn from each donor into EDTA-treated Vacutainer tubes. Ficoll-Paque density-gradient centrifugation was used to isolate PBMCs, with at least 7 million obtained per sample. Trizol reagent was used to extract total RNA from the PBMCs, yielding at least 5 micrograms per sample. Naive CD45RAhigh/CD27high T cell percentages were measured by flow cytometry on a PBMC aliquot from every donor. The chain is assembled from TRBV12-3 or TRBV12-4 and TRBJ2-1; the D call is possibly TRBD1 or TRBD2, each sharing 6 bases. This clonotype was obtained from a woman in her 70s in good health. Input material: blood. The nucleotide sequence reads as follows: TGTGCCAGCAGCTCAGGGGACGGGAGCTCCTACAATGAGCAGTTCTTC. The translation is CASSSGDGSSYNEQFF.